This entry lists 31 T cell receptor beta chains sequenced from one sample in a study of early T cells in non-severe SARS-CoV-2 infection. TCRdb re-called the 5' RACE reads with MiXCR, one entry per CDR3 protein. The sample records about 27,000 distinct CDR3 sequences, 5.4% being singletons. Input material: whole blood. Source of these receptors: an adult who was a healthcare worker with PCR-confirmed SARS-CoV-2 infection or an uninfected control (not recorded which).

This clonotype came up many times. The chain is built from TRBV11-2 and TRBJ2-2, with 11 bases that match TRBD2. J was trimmed by 1 base and V by 2 bases; bases with no gene match: 0. The CDR3 has 16 amino acids. In germline, CDR1 is SGHAT, CDR2 FQNNGV. The DNA of the CDR3 is TGTGCCAGCAGCTTAACTAGCGGGGGGAACACCGGGGAGCTGTTTTTT. This sequence encodes CASSLTSGGNTGELFF.

CDR3 in amino acids: CASSVQVTDTQYF. The CDR3 DNA is TGTGCCAGCAGCGTACAGGTCACAGATACGCAGTATTTT. The chain has TRBV9 and TRBJ2-3; D gene unclear. Germline lookup yields CDR1 SGDLS and CDR2 YYNGEE. Trimming cost V 1 base and J 2 bases, with 5 bases left between them. This CDR3 is 13 amino acids long.

This clonotype was detected ten times or more. The chain links TRBV18 to TRBJ1-2; 7 bases are shared with TRBD1. Looked up from germline, CDR1 is KGHSH and CDR2 is LQKENI. The CDR3 sequence is 13 residues long. The V gene end was trimmed by 5 bases and the J gene end by 3 bases; junction bases not matched to a gene: 3. The CDR3 is CASSSGQHYGYTF. As DNA, the CDR3 is TGTGCCAGCTCATCGGGACAGCACTATGGCTACACCTTC.

Worth noting for this clonotype: In this CDR3 the conserved last residue, phenylalanine or tryptophan, is missing, so a read error is likely. CDR3 amino acids: CASSPTGLPYYEQYI. The CDR3 DNA follows: TGTGCCAGCTCACCGACAGGGCTACCCTACTACGAGCAGTACATC. The chain couples TRBV18 to TRBJ2-7, with TRBD1 identical over 7 bases. CDR1 and CDR2 (germline): KGHSH, LQKENI. With V trimmed by 3 bases and J by 3 bases, 8 bases remained unmatched. This CDR3 has 15 residues.

This clonotype was observed a few times. V and J are TRBV29-1 and TRBJ1-1; D is unclear. V was clipped by 4 bases and J by 1 base, with 4 bases between them. Germline loops: CDR1 SQVTM, CDR2 ANQGSEA. CDR3 length: 11 amino acids. CDR3 in DNA: TGCAGCGTTGTGTGGAACACTGAAGCTTTCTTT. Its translation is CSVVWNTEAFF.

This clonotype was counted many times. The chain employs TRBV12-3 or TRBV12-4 and TRBJ2-2, with TRBD1 matching over 8 bases. With 7 bases clipped from V and 6 bases from J, the junction kept 4 bases outside the gene matches. CDR3 length equals 13 residues. The CDR3 here is CASIDRGPGELFF. The CDR3 DNA reads TGTGCCAGCATCGACAGGGGACCCGGGGAGCTGTTTTTT.

Judged by abundance, this clonotype is medium-sized (0.01 to 0.1%). V and J are TRBV20-1 and TRBJ2-2, with D possibly matching TRBD1 (5 bases). Germline-derived CDR1 and CDR2 are DFQATT and SNEGSKA (reference sequence). CDR3 size: 14 residues. V was pared by 6 bases and J by 4 bases, with 15 bases between. CDR3 protein: CSAPFRQTTGELFF. CDR3 nucleotide sequence: TGCAGTGCCCCGTTCCGACAGACCACCGGGGAGCTGTTTTTT.

This clonotype was seen at least ten times. This chain joins TRBV18 and TRBJ1-4; D ambiguous. Between the trimmed V and J ends, which lost 1 base and 7 bases, there was a span of 10 bases. The germline V gene encodes CDR1 KGHSH and CDR2 LQKENI. The CDR3 runs 14 residues. The CDR3 here is CASSPQGASEKLFF. CDR3 nucleotides: TGTGCCAGCTCACCACAGGGAGCGAGTGAAAAACTGTTTTTT.

This clonotype appeared many times. This chain connects TRBV21-1 to TRBJ1-6. TRBV21-1 has pseudogene status. The CDR3 totals 16 residues. CDR3 protein: CASFKEGSSYNSPLHF. The DNA for the CDR3 is TGTGCCAGCTTCAAGGAGGGTAGCTCCTATAATTCACCCCTCCACTTT.

At least ten counts were recorded for this clonotype. The chain links TRBV28 to TRBJ1-5; no definite D call. This CDR3 comprises 14 residues. Per the germline V gene, CDR1 is MDHEN and CDR2 is SYDVKM. Trimming stripped 5 bases from V and 0 bases from J, with 8 bases between. In nucleotides, the CDR3 is TGTGCCAGCAGTGCGTCCCTTAGCAATCAGCCCCAGCATTTT. This gives the protein CASSASLSNQPQHF.

The table lists this clonotype with a few counts. The chain uses TRBV20-1 and TRBJ2-7; D is unclear. Trimming pared 3 bases from V and 5 bases from J, leaving 14 bases between. The CDR3 has 13 amino acids. CDR1 DFQATT and CDR2 SNEGSKA come from the germline V gene (reference sequence). The CDR3 is CSASSGYQDEQYF. The CDR3, as DNA: TGCAGTGCTAGCTCTGGGTACCAGGACGAGCAGTACTTC.

This clonotype was picked up a small number of times. A read error may produce the germline difference seen at one junction end. The rearrangement joins TRBV29-1 to TRBJ1-4; 9 nucleotides align to TRBD1. CDR1 is SQVTM and CDR2 is ANQGSEA in the germline V gene. This CDR3 has 14 amino acids. CDR3 coding DNA: TGCAGCGCTGAATCCGGGACAGGGAGTGAAAAACTGTTTTTT. This gives the protein CSAESGTGSEKLFF. The entire variable domain, with the rest obtained from reference TRBV29-1 and TRBJ1-4, is as follows: SAVISQKPSRDICQRGTSLTIQCQVDSQVTMMFWYRQQPGQSLTLIATANQGSEATYESGFVIDKFPISRPNLTFSTLTVSNMSPEDSSIYLCSAESGTGSEKLFFGSGTQLSVL.

This clonotype has more than one count but fewer than ten. One junction end disagrees with the germline gene, perhaps due to a read error. The chain joins TRBV7-7 to TRBJ2-1, with 7 bases fitting TRBD1. The CDR3 is made up of 13 amino acids. Germline lookup yields CDR1 SSHAT and CDR2 FNYEAQ (reference sequence). CDR3 nucleotide sequence: TGTGCTAGCAGCCGAGGGACAGCCAATGAGCAGTTCTTC. This translates into CASSRGTANEQFF. The whole variable domain, remainder taken from reference TRBV7-7 and TRBJ2-1, is GAGVSQSPRYKVTKRGQDVTLRCDPISSHATLYWYQQALGQGPEFLTYFNYEAQPDKSGLPSDRFSAERPEGSISTLTIQRTEQRDSAMYRCASSRGTANEQFFGPGTRLTVL.

This clonotype was detected only a few times. The CDR3 here is CASSFGTGVYNEQFF. Written as DNA, the CDR3 is TGTGCCAGCAGTTTTGGGACAGGGGTGTACAATGAGCAGTTCTTC. The chain links TRBV27 to TRBJ2-1, with 10 bases identical to TRBD1. Trimming took 3 bases from V and 4 from J; bases not matched to a gene: 3. The CDR3 consists of 15 residues. CDR1 MNHEY and CDR2 SMNVEV come from the germline V gene (reference sequence).

This clonotype appeared many times. J is TRBJ2-2 and V is TRBV7-2; TRBD2 agrees at 8 bases. The ends lost 1 base at V and 5 bases at J; junction bases unmatched: 0. The CDR3 runs to 14 residues. The germline CDR1 and CDR2 sequences are SGHTA and FQGNSA. The CDR3 sequence: CASSLVAGTGELFF. CDR3 DNA: TGTGCCAGCAGCTTAGTAGCGGGAACCGGGGAGCTGTTTTTT.

V and J are TRBV28 and TRBJ2-7; D possibly uses TRBD1 or TRBD2 (6 bases each). Germline V gene data show CDR1 as MDHEN and CDR2 as SYDVKM. V lost 6 bases, J lost 3 bases, and 18 bases lay in between. This CDR3 contains 15 residues. CDR3 residues: CASSQTRQVYYEQYF. The CDR3 nucleotides are TGTGCCAGCAGCCAGACTAGACAGGTCTACTACGAGCAGTACTTC.

This clonotype has only a few counts. CDR3 sequence (DNA): TGCGCCAGCAGCTGGGAGGGGTACAATGAGCAGTTCTTC. Encoded protein: CASSWEGYNEQFF. V usage is TRBV5-1 and J usage is TRBJ2-1; TRBD2 agrees at 7 bases. Trimming removed 3 bases from V and 4 bases from J; junction bases left unmatched: 1. Per germline, CDR1 SGHRS and CDR2 YFSETQ. The CDR3 sequence is 13 residues long.

This clonotype was observed at least ten times. V is TRBV12-3 or TRBV12-4 and J is TRBJ1-2; D is possibly TRBD1 (5 bases). The CDR3 is 15 residues long. The V end was cut by 5 bases, the J end by 0 bases, with 13 bases between. This CDR3 reads CASSRDGPPNYGYTF. DNA for the CDR3: TGTGCCAGCAGTCGGGACGGACCTCCTAACTATGGCTACACCTTC.

V usage is TRBV28 and J usage is TRBJ2-4, with TRBD2 identical over 9 bases. Trimming cost V 6 bases and J 2 bases; bases outside gene matches: 11. Germline V gene data show CDR1 as MDHEN and CDR2 as SYDVKM. This CDR3 contains 17 residues. CDR3 protein: CASSQARSGSTKNIQYF. CDR3 sequence (DNA): TGTGCCAGCAGCCAAGCACGTAGCGGGAGCACCAAAAACATTCAGTACTTC. The full variable domain, rest sourced from reference TRBV28 and TRBJ2-4, is DVKVTQSSRYLVKRTGEKVFLECVQDMDHENMFWYRQDPGLGLRLIYFSYDVKMKEKGDIPEGYSVSREKKERFSLILESASTNQTSMYLCASSQARSGSTKNIQYFGAGTRLSVL.

This clonotype was found many times. The V gene is TRBV2, the J gene TRBJ1-2; D gene ambiguous. The CDR3 is 15 residues long. V shed 2 bases and J shed 2 bases, with 12 bases lying between them. From germline, CDR1 is SNHLY and CDR2 FYNNEI. As DNA, the CDR3 is TGTGCCAGCAGTGAAAGTCGGGGAAACAACTATGGCTACACCTTC. Translated: CASSESRGNNYGYTF.

Judged by abundance, this clonotype is medium-sized. V is TRBV11-2 and J is TRBJ2-7; either TRBD1 or TRBD2 may fit D (6 bases each). V lost 4 bases, J lost 2 bases, and 15 bases lay in between. The CDR3 consists of 15 residues. Germline V lookup: CDR1 SGHAT, CDR2 FQNNGV. This CDR3 reads CASSSWRGKTYEQYF. The CDR3 nucleotides are TGTGCCAGCAGCTCCTGGAGGGGGAAAACCTACGAGCAGTACTTC.

Of note for this clonotype: A much larger clone lies a single base off, so this may be a read error. The chain joins TRBV12-3 or TRBV12-4 to TRBJ1-5; TRBD1 aligns across 10 bases. The CDR3 contains 16 residues. Trimming cost V 5 bases and J 2 bases; bases outside gene matches: 6. This CDR3 reads CASSRTGGYGNQPQHF. For the CDR3, the DNA is TGTGCCAGCAGTAGGACAGGGGGATATGGCAATCAGCCCCAGCATTTT.

This clonotype was found a few times. J is TRBJ2-7 and V is TRBV29-1; no clear D. The CDR3 totals 11 residues. The ends were cut back, 6 bases at V and 4 bases at J, with 10 bases in the middle. Germline values: CDR1 SQVTM, CDR2 ANQGSEA. CDR3 nucleotides: TGCAGCGTCGGCGACGGGTACGAGCAGTACTTC. Protein sequence: CSVGDGYEQYF.

There are a few counts of this clonotype. The chain carries TRBV25-1 and TRBJ1-1; D perhaps matches TRBD1 (5 bases). Germline V lookup: CDR1 MGHDK, CDR2 SYGVNS. The CDR3 is 14 amino acids. V was pared by 2 bases and J by 5 bases, with 12 bases between. This chain's CDR3 is CASSEAWGRTEAFF. CDR3 nucleotides: TGTGCCAGCAGTGAAGCCTGGGGCAGGACTGAAGCTTTCTTT.

This clonotype was picked up a small number of times. The rearrangement links TRBV5-1 to TRBJ1-1, with 9 bases aligning to TRBD1. V trimming: 0 bases; J trimming: 5 bases; junction bases outside the gene matches: 2. The CDR3 is made up of 14 amino acids. CDR1 and CDR2 (germline): SGHRS, YFSETQ. The CDR3 here is CASSLEGTGTEAFF. The CDR3 nucleotides are TGCGCCAGCAGCTTGGAAGGGACAGGGACTGAAGCTTTCTTT. Complete variable domain (other parts from reference TRBV5-1 and TRBJ1-1): KAGVTQTPRYLIKTRGQQVTLSCSPISGHRSVSWYQQTPGQGLQFLFEYFSETQRNKGNFPGRFSGRQFSNSRSEMNVSTLELGDSALYLCASSLEGTGTEAFFGQGTRLTVV.

By proportion, this clonotype is medium-sized. This chain connects TRBV6-2 or TRBV6-3 to TRBJ1-1; D is unclear. Germline assignment: CDR1 MNHEY and CDR2 SVGEGT. Trimming pared 2 bases from V and 5 bases from J, leaving 15 bases between. This CDR3 is built from 15 residues. In DNA, the CDR3 is TGTGCCAGCAGTTACCGGAAGGGAACTTTTACTGAAGCTTTCTTT. Residues: CASSYRKGTFTEAFF.

This clonotype appeared many times. V usage is TRBV6-6 and J usage is TRBJ2-4; D ambiguous. This CDR3 region has 15 residues. In germline, CDR1 is MNHNY, CDR2 SVGAGI (reference sequence). Trimming shortened V by 0 bases and J by 1 base, and 7 bases separated the two germline ends. The CDR3 DNA sequence: TGTGCCAGCAGTTACTCAGGGATTGCCAAAAACATTCAGTACTTC. This translates into CASSYSGIAKNIQYF.

This clonotype was counted between two and nine times. J is TRBJ1-4 and V is TRBV2; no clear D gene. The germline gives CDR1 SNHLY, CDR2 FYNNEI. Trimming took 3 bases from V and 8 from J, leaving 16 bases between them. The CDR3 length is 15 residues. The CDR3 DNA reads as TGTGCCAGCAGTGACCGACCGGGTCCATCAGAAAAACTGTTTTTT. It encodes CASSDRPGPSEKLFF.

The sample holds a few counts of this clonotype. The chain joins TRBV30 to TRBJ2-3, with 7 bases fitting TRBD2. The germline V gene encodes CDR1 GTSNPN and CDR2 SVGIG (reference sequence). The V and J ends lost 8 bases and 5 bases, in that order; junction bases with no gene match: 13. The CDR3 loop spans 14 amino acids. CDR3 coding DNA: TGTGCCCGAAAGGGAGGGAGGGCCATAGATACGCAGTATTTT. Translated: CARKGGRAIDTQYF.

This clonotype came up many times. The V and J genes are TRBV30 and TRBJ2-2; no firm D call. The length of the CDR3 is 11 residues. The germline gives CDR1 GTSNPN, CDR2 SVGIG (reference sequence). CDR3 sequence: CAGGFLGELFF. CDR3 DNA sequence: TGTGCTGGTGGCTTTCTCGGGGAGCTGTTTTTT. The full variable domain, completed using reference TRBV30 and TRBJ2-2, is SQTIHQWPATLVQPVGSPLSLECTVEGTSNPNLYWYRQAAGRGLQLLFYSVGIGQISSEVPQNLSASRPQDRQFILSSKKLLLSDSGFYLCAGGFLGELFFGEGSRLTVL.

This clonotype was picked up many times. The chain couples TRBV18 to TRBJ1-5; D gene unclear. CDR1 is KGHSH and CDR2 is LQKENI in the germline V gene. V gave up 3 bases and J gave up 7 bases, with 19 bases separating them. There are 16 residues in the CDR3. The CDR3 DNA sequence: TGTGCCAGCTCACCGTTAATGGTGGAGGGAGGACAGCCCCAGCATTTT. Its translation is CASSPLMVEGGQPQHF.